The 24 T cell receptor beta chains below were found in one sample sequenced in a study of blood T cell repertoires in COVID-19. Profiling relied on immunoSEQ multiplex PCR, and the TCRdb table lists in-frame clones only, not all of them. Of 60,000 to 75,000 clones listed, roughly 80% were seen once; the top ten hold almost 10%. The sequencing input was peripheral blood. The receptors were sampled from a woman aged 80 or over with acute or convalescent COVID-19.

In DNA form, the CDR3 reads TGTGCCAGCAGTTTAGGACAGGGGATAGATGCTTTCTTT. Amino acids: CASSLGQGIDAFF. V gene TRBV12-3 or TRBV12-4 combines with J gene TRBJ1-1; 8 bases match TRBD1. The CDR3 spans 13 residues. The V gene end was trimmed by 1 base and the J gene end by 11 bases; junction bases not matched to a gene: 6.

CDR3 DNA: TGTGCCAGCAGCCCGCTGCAGGCCACTGAAGCTTTCTTT. It codes for CASSPLQATEAFF. The chain combines TRBV12-3 or TRBV12-4 with TRBJ1-1; no firm D call. This CDR3 region has 13 residues. The ends were cut back, 6 bases at V and 4 bases at J, with 12 bases in the middle.

This chain connects TRBV12-1 to TRBJ2-3; TRBD1 reflects the table's D call only, with no check against the DNA. TRBV12-1 is classified as a pseudogene. The CDR3 is 20 amino acids. CDR3 region: CASSCVDQKTDRDGTDTQYF. The CDR3 bases are TGTGCCAGCAGCTGCGTGGACCAAAAAACGGACAGGGATGGCACAGATACGCAGTATTTT.

The chain employs TRBV6-2 or TRBV6-3 and TRBJ1-6, with TRBD1 identical over 9 bases. The trim removed 6 bases at V and 9 bases at J, leaving 9 bases unmatched. From germline, CDR1 is MNHEY and CDR2 SVGEGT. This CDR3 spans 15 amino acids. The CDR3 DNA follows: TGTGCCAGCAGCTCACAGGGGGCGCATGTTTCACCCCTCCACTTT. Translation: CASSSQGAHVSPLHF.

The gene calls are TRBV7-9 and TRBJ2-7; 7 nucleotides align to TRBD1. V was pared by 4 bases and J by 2 bases, with 5 bases of the junction left unmatched. There are 14 residues in the CDR3. Germline lookup yields CDR1 SEHNR and CDR2 FQNEAQ (reference sequence). This CDR3 reads CASSSGTEAYEQYF. CDR3 coding DNA: TGTGCCAGCAGCTCAGGGACAGAGGCCTACGAGCAGTACTTC.

There are many counts of this clone. The chain carries TRBV14 and TRBJ2-1; D is unclear. Trimming took 1 base from V and 16 from J, leaving 14 bases between them. The CDR3 runs 12 residues. Germline CDR1 is SGHDN and CDR2 is FVKESK. The CDR3 DNA is TGTGCCAGCAGCCAAGCTGGCAGGCTTGGATTCTTC. Amino acids: CASSQAGRLGFF.

The rearrangement uses TRBV11-3 and TRBJ2-1; D ambiguous. Trimming pared 4 bases from V and 8 bases from J, leaving 12 bases between. CDR1 and CDR2 from the germline V gene are SGHNT and YENEEA. The CDR3 contains 13 residues. The chain's CDR3 is CASSSPVSHEQFF. In DNA, the CDR3 is TGTGCCAGCAGCTCCCCCGTGAGCCATGAGCAGTTCTTC.

The chain links TRBV7-6 to TRBJ2-5; 8 nucleotides match TRBD1. From germline, CDR1 is SGHVS and CDR2 FNYEAQ. The CDR3 length is 15 residues. Losses at the gene ends were 4 bases for V and 3 bases for J; bases not matched to a gene: 7. CDR3 sequence (DNA): TGTGCCAGCAGCTCTAACCCAGGGGGCGAAGAGACCCAGTACTTC. It specifies CASSSNPGGEETQYF.

V and J are TRBV2 and TRBJ2-5; no firm D call. The CDR3 has 11 amino acids. V was pared by 6 bases and J by 5 bases, with 7 bases between. Germline CDR1 SNHLY, CDR2 FYNNEI. Here the CDR3 reads CASRESETQYF. DNA of the CDR3: TGTGCCAGCAGGGAATCGGAGACCCAGTACTTC.

This chain uses TRBV5-1 with TRBJ2-7; 8 bases agree with TRBD1. Losses at the gene ends were 2 bases for V and 3 bases for J; bases not matched to a gene: 7. CDR1 is SGHRS, CDR2 YFSETQ, per germline. This CDR3 has 15 residues. In nucleotides, the CDR3 is TGCGCCAGCAGCTTTTACCCCGGACAGGGCTACGAGCAGTACTTC. This encodes CASSFYPGQGYEQYF.

This chain connects TRBV27 to TRBJ2-7; 9 nucleotides match TRBD1. The CDR3 totals 15 residues. V shed 5 bases, J shed 4 bases, and the junction held 9 bases outside the gene matches. Germline V CDR1 and CDR2: MNHEY, SMNVEV (reference sequence). CDR3 DNA sequence: TGTGCCAGCAGTCGCGGACAGGGGCCGGGGTACGAGCAGTACTTC. Amino acids: CASSRGQGPGYEQYF.

The CDR3 DNA reads TGTGCCAGCAGCTTGGGTCCCGGTGCAGGGCACAACACTGAAGCTTTCTTT. It codes for CASSLGPGAGHNTEAFF. The V and J genes are TRBV7-2 and TRBJ1-1; maybe TRBD1 (5 bases). CDR3 length: 17 residues. The V and J ends lost 3 bases and 2 bases respectively, with 19 bases between them. Germline V gene lookup returns CDR1 SGHTA and CDR2 FQGNSA. Using reference TRBV7-2 and TRBJ1-1 for the parts outside the CDR3, the full variable domain is GAGVSQSPSNKVTEKGKDVELRCDPISGHTALYWYRQSLGQGLEFLIYFQGNSAPDKSGLPSDRFSAERTGGSVSTLTIQRTQQEDSAVYLCASSLGPGAGHNTEAFFGQGTRLTVV.

The rearrangement joins TRBV15 to TRBJ2-3; TRBD1 matches at 7 bases. Germline CDR1 LNHNV, CDR2 YYDKDF (reference sequence). The CDR3 consists of 16 residues. The V and J ends lost 1 base and 3 bases, in that order; junction bases with no gene match: 7. The DNA of the CDR3 is TGTGCCACCAGCAGAGCGACAGGGAAGGGGACAGATACGCAGTATTTT. Amino acids: CATSRATGKGTDTQYF.

This clone was recorded once. The genes are TRBV14 and TRBJ1-3; D remains ambiguous. The V gene lost 0 bases and the J gene lost 4 bases, with 10 bases spanning the gap. The germline V gene encodes CDR1 SGHDN and CDR2 FVKESK. The length of the CDR3 is 15 residues. The CDR3 is CASSQDNRWGNTIYF. CDR3 in DNA: TGTGCCAGCAGCCAAGATAACCGGTGGGGAAACACCATATATTTT.

This chain connects TRBV29-1 to TRBJ1-2; maybe TRBD1 (5 bases). The CDR3 consists of 13 residues. Germline CDR1 is SQVTM and CDR2 is ANQGSEA. Trimming left V 1 base short and J 2 bases short, with 8 bases between. The CDR3 coding sequence is TGCAGCGTTGAAGGACAGCTAAACTATGGCTACACCTTC. This encodes CSVEGQLNYGYTF.

The J gene is TRBJ1-2, the V gene TRBV7-9; TRBD1 matches 10 bases. CDR1 is SEHNR and CDR2 is FQNEAQ in the germline V gene (reference sequence). The CDR3 has 15 amino acids. After removal of 5 bases from V and 0 bases from J, the junction contained 3 bases not matched to a gene. CDR3 DNA sequence: TGTGCCAGCAGCCGACAGGGGGCAACTAACTATGGCTACACCTTC. Amino acids: CASSRQGATNYGYTF.

This chain links TRBV5-6 with TRBJ1-1; no clear D gene. The germline V gene encodes CDR1 SGHDT and CDR2 YYEEEE. The CDR3 extends over 13 amino acids. V was shortened by 3 bases and J by 4 bases, with 10 bases between the two germline ends. CDR3 sequence (DNA): TGTGCCAGCAGCTCCGGAGGGTCCACTGAAGCTTTCTTT. This gives the protein CASSSGGSTEAFF.

A single count supports this clone. V gene TRBV5-1 combines with J gene TRBJ1-4, with D perhaps TRBD1 (5 bases). The germline gives CDR1 SGHRS, CDR2 YFSETQ. The ends were cut back, 0 bases at V and 3 bases at J, with 9 bases in the middle. The CDR3 contains 15 residues. This CDR3 reads CASSLAGPPNEKLFF. CDR3 DNA sequence: TGCGCCAGCAGCTTGGCAGGGCCTCCTAATGAAAAACTGTTTTTT.

The chain recombines TRBV7-3 with TRBJ2-1, with 10 bases identical to TRBD1. In germline, CDR1 is SGHTA, CDR2 FQGTGA. Unmatched junction bases numbered 12, after V lost 5 bases and J lost 5 bases. CDR3 length: 17 amino acids. The chain's CDR3 is CASSPKAPGTGDNEQFF. DNA of the CDR3: TGTGCCAGCAGCCCAAAAGCCCCCGGGACAGGGGACAATGAGCAGTTCTTC.

This rearrangement joins TRBV5-1 to TRBJ1-2; 8 nucleotides line up with TRBD1. The germline V gene encodes CDR1 SGHRS and CDR2 YFSETQ. V dropped 7 bases and J dropped 6; count of bases not matched to a gene: 8. This CDR3 region has 13 residues. The CDR3 coding sequence is TGCGCCAGCGCCACAAGGACAGGGAATGGCTACACCTTC. Amino acids: CASATRTGNGYTF. Drawing the rest from reference TRBV5-1 and TRBJ1-2, the complete variable domain is KAGVTQTPRYLIKTRGQQVTLSCSPISGHRSVSWYQQTPGQGLQFLFEYFSETQRNKGNFPGRFSGRQFSNSRSEMNVSTLELGDSALYLCASATRTGNGYTFGSGTRLTVV.

This chain joins TRBV5-1 and TRBJ2-1; 8 bases are a match to TRBD2. Germline V CDR1 and CDR2: SGHRS, YFSETQ. V gave up 3 bases and J gave up 6 bases; unmatched junction bases: 17. The CDR3 is made up of 18 amino acids. The CDR3 region has the DNA TGCGCCAGCAGCTCCGTAGGGCGTGGCGGGGGGTCAATCAATGAGCAGTTCTTC. It specifies CASSSVGRGGGSINEQFF.

This chain uses TRBV7-6 with TRBJ2-3; 9 bases line up with TRBD1. The CDR3 has 16 residues. The V and J ends lost 6 bases and 3 bases, in that order; junction bases with no gene match: 10. The germline V gene has CDR1 SGHVS and CDR2 FNYEAQ. CDR3 in DNA: TGTGCCAGCAGGTCCTCGACAGGGGGAATAACAGATACGCAGTATTTT. It yields the protein CASRSSTGGITDTQYF. The whole variable domain, remainder taken from reference TRBV7-6 and TRBJ2-3, is GAGVSQSPRYKVTKRGQDVALRCDPISGHVSLYWYRQALGQGPEFLTYFNYEAQQDKSGLPNDRFSAERPEGSISTLTIQRTEQRDSAMYRCASRSSTGGITDTQYFGPGTRLTVL.

This clone has just one count. The chain employs TRBV7-6 and TRBJ1-1, with D possibly matching TRBD1 (6 bases). Germline values: CDR1 SGHVS, CDR2 FNYEAQ. This CDR3 comprises 14 residues. Between the trimmed V and J ends, which lost 2 bases and 2 bases, there was a span of 9 bases. The CDR3 region is CASSLQGSNTEAFF. Here the CDR3 DNA reads TGTGCCAGCAGCTTACAGGGGTCAAACACTGAAGCTTTCTTT.

The J gene is TRBJ2-7, the V gene TRBV19, with TRBD2 matching over 12 bases. The V segment lost 4 bases and the J segment 3 bases; nucleotides outside the gene matches: 7. The CDR3 extends over 16 amino acids. The germline gives CDR1 LNHDA, CDR2 SQIVND (reference sequence). The CDR3 sequence: CASSKLAGGLNYEQYF. In nucleotides, the CDR3 is TGTGCCAGTAGTAAACTAGCGGGGGGACTGAACTACGAGCAGTACTTC.